The clone carrying this T cell receptor (beta chain) has a count of ten or more. Its matching antigen is unknown. The use of a sample-barcoded 5' primer and a J-beta primer mix characterized a second PCR of about 7 to 12 cycles. MiXCR was run by TCRdb on the 5' RACE reads, yielding one entry per CDR3 protein. The sample includes around 750,000 distinct CDR3 sequences, approximately 55% seen only once; the top ten take around 41%. Peripheral blood from each donor was collected in a volume of roughly 9.8 milliliters. Researchers report isolating at least 6.5 million PBMCs per sample. The sample is drawn from a study of blood T cells in healthy people across ages. Study-level results: The CMV status of each donor remained undetermined, and this could have confounded shifts in expanded clonotypes. It was the long-lived donors that had more naive CD4+ cells and higher diversity than aged donors.

CDR3 length: 14 residues. Germline values: CDR1 DFQATT, CDR2 SNEGSKA (reference sequence). Between the trimmed V and J ends, which lost 3 bases and 5 bases, there was a span of 17 bases. Sequences were obtained from blood. The TCR originated in a man at least 80 years old in good health. The V gene is TRBV20-1, the J gene TRBJ2-7; D remains unclear. The CDR3 here is CSASSSKTVHEQYF. DNA for the CDR3: TGCAGTGCTAGTTCTTCCAAGACTGTCCACGAGCAGTACTTC.